This T cell receptor (beta chain) came from a study of blood T cell repertoires in COVID-19. Germline V CDR1 and CDR2: MNHEY, SMNVEV (reference sequence). The CDR3 is 12 amino acids. J gave up 11 bases and V 9 bases, and 8 bases lay outside the gene matches. Clones were read by immunoSEQ multiplex PCR, and TCRdb kept only the in-frame ones, dropping some. The sample contains some 190,000 clones, 84% of which appear only once. Input material: PBMCs or T cells enriched from blood (not recorded which). J is TRBJ1-1 and V is TRBV27, with 11 positions matching TRBD1. The receptor comes from a woman under 40 who had been exposed to COVID-19. The CDR3 sequence is CASGGTGGEAFF. CDR3 DNA: TGTGCCAGTGGAGGGACAGGGGGAGAGGCTTTCTTT.